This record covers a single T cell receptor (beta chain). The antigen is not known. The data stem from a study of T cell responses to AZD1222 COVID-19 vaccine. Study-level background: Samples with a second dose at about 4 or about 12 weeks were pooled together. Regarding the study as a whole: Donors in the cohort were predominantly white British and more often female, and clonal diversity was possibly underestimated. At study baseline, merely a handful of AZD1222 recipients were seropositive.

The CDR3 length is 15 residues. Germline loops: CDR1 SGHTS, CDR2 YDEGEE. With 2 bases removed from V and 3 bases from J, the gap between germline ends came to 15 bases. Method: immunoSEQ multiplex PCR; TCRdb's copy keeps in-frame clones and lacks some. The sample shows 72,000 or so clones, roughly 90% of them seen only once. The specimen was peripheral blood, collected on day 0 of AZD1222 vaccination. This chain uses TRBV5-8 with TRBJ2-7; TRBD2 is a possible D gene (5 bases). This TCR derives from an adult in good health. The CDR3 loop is CASSLRKGGGYEQYF. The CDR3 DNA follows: TGTGCCAGCAGCTTACGTAAGGGCGGAGGCTACGAGCAGTACTTC.